This entry features one TCR beta chain sequence. Its antigen is as yet unknown. Germline lookup yields CDR1 SGHTA and CDR2 FQGTGA. V shed 0 bases and J shed 6 bases, with 8 bases lying between them. The CDR3 loop spans 13 amino acids. Original data processing: Quality scores were absent from the junction-only immunoSEQ sequences, so filtering differed. TCRdb keeps only in-frame clones here, not all; method: immunoSEQ multiplex PCR. V and J calls and clone size are given by that table; D and trimming were obtained from the DNA. In the table there are just over 2,000,000 clones, about 95% of which are singletons. As defined, naive CD8 cells were CD45RO-negative and positively selected for CCR7, with terminally differentiated effector memory CD45RA+ cells excluded. This sample stems from a study of shared clonotypes between healthy human individuals. Whole-study results and caveats: Shared clonotypes across all four donors exceeded non-shared ones in generation probability. Shared across a few donors were roughly 4.8% of the naive CD4 clonotypes. Few donors restricted represented genetic and exposure-history diversity.

Sequences were obtained from naive CD8+ T cells sorted from blood. The clonotype was recovered from a man between 18 and 29 years old in good health. V gene TRBV7-3 combines with J gene TRBJ1-1, with D unclear. The CDR3 coding sequence is TGTGCCAGCAGCTTAACGTTAGCTTCTGAAGCTTTCTTT. It translates to CASSLTLASEAFF.